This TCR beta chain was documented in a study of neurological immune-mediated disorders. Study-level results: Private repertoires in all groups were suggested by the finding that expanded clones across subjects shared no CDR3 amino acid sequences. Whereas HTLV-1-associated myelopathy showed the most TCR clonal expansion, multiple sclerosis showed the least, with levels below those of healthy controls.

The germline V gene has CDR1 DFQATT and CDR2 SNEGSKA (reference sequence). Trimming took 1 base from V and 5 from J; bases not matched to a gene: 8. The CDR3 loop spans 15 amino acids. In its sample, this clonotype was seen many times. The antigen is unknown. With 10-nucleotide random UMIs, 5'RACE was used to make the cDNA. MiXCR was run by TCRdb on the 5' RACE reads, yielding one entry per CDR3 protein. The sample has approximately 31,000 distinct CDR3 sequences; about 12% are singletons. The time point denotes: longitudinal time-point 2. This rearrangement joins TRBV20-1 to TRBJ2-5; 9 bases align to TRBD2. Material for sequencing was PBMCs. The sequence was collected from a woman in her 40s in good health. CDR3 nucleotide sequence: TGCAGTGCTAGAGGGGCAGCGGGGGGTTCGGAGACCCAGTACTTC. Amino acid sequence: CSARGAAGGSETQYF.